The 21 T cell receptor beta chains in this list originate from one sample, sequenced in a study of coeliac disease. Assay used: immunoSEQ multiplex PCR; TCRdb lists only in-frame clones, some missing. The data show about 7,300 clones, with roughly 60% seen just once and approximately 3% held by the top ten. Sequencing was done on a sample of lamina propria lymphocytes from the gut. These TCRs come from a woman aged 55 to 70 with active celiac disease.

The chain employs TRBV4-3 and TRBJ2-7; TRBD2 matches 8 bases. Germline CDR1 is LGHNA and CDR2 is YSLEER. Trimming removed 1 base from V and 1 base from J; junction bases left unmatched: 6. The CDR3 consists of 16 residues. DNA of the CDR3: TGCGCCAGCAGCCAAGGTTTGTTAGCGGGATCCTACGAGCAGTACTTC. It yields the protein CASSQGLLAGSYEQYF.

The chain employs TRBV30 and TRBJ2-3, with TRBD2 identical over 11 bases. V was pared by 0 bases and J by 6 bases, with 8 bases of the junction left unmatched. CDR1 and CDR2 from the germline V gene are GTSNPN and SVGIG (reference sequence). The CDR3 runs 16 residues. DNA for the CDR3: TGTGCCTGGAGTGTATTTAGCGGGGGGGCATCGGATACGCAGTATTTT. It encodes CAWSVFSGGASDTQYF.

The chain has TRBV30 and TRBJ2-1, with D possibly matching TRBD2 (7 bases). Germline V gene data show CDR1 as GTSNPN and CDR2 as SVGIG (reference sequence). The V and J ends lost 4 bases and 9 bases respectively, with 19 bases between them. CDR3 size: 14 residues. CDR3 amino acids: CAWNKRGGEGEQFF. The CDR3 DNA sequence: TGTGCCTGGAACAAGAGGGGGGGGGAGGGTGAGCAGTTCTTC. Based on the CDR3 plus reference TRBV30 and TRBJ2-1, the full variable domain is SQTIHQWPATLVQPVGSPLSLECTVEGTSNPNLYWYRQAAGRGLQLLFYSVGIGQISSEVPQNLSASRPQDRQFILSSKKLLLSDSGFYLCAWNKRGGEGEQFFGPGTRLTVL.

This clone occurred a few times. CDR3 protein: CASSQVPGGTEAFF. As DNA, the CDR3 is TGTGCCAGCAGCCAAGTACCAGGGGGCACTGAAGCTTTCTTT. The V and J genes are TRBV14 and TRBJ1-1, with 7 bases matching TRBD1. From germline, CDR1 is SGHDN and CDR2 FVKESK. The CDR3 consists of 14 residues. The J segment lost 4 bases and the V segment lost 1 base, leaving 3 bases of the junction unmatched.

The rearrangement uses TRBV10-3 and TRBJ2-3; D is uncertain. V was clipped by 10 bases and J by 1 base, with 15 bases between them. The CDR3 has 14 amino acids. In germline, CDR1 is ENHRY, CDR2 SYGVKD. The chain's CDR3 is CATRSELRTDTQYF. The CDR3 DNA reads TGTGCCACCCGCTCGGAGCTCCGCACAGATACGCAGTATTTT.

The chain joins TRBV5-4 to TRBJ2-1, with 9 positions matching TRBD2. The V gene end was trimmed by 4 bases and the J gene end by 7 bases; junction bases not matched to a gene: 12. The CDR3 loop spans 16 amino acids. CDR1 and CDR2 (germline): SGHNT, YYREEE (reference sequence). CDR3 residues: CASSAQIGTSLNEQFF. In DNA form, the CDR3 reads TGTGCCAGCAGCGCCCAGATCGGGACTAGCCTAAATGAGCAGTTCTTC.

This clone occurred once. The gene calls are TRBV10-3 and TRBJ2-3; TRBD2 is a possible D gene (6 bases). CDR1 ENHRY and CDR2 SYGVKD come from the germline V gene. Trimming shortened V by 4 bases and J by 0 bases, and 8 bases separated the two germline ends. The CDR3 has 14 amino acids. DNA of the CDR3: TGTGCCATCAGTGGTAGCGGTAGCACAGATACGCAGTATTTT. Residues: CAISGSGSTDTQYF.

In this sample, this clone is medium-sized. The chain is built from TRBV30 and TRBJ2-2, with 7 nucleotides matching TRBD2. After removal of 2 bases from V and 6 bases from J, the junction contained 9 bases not matched to a gene. CDR1 is GTSNPN and CDR2 is SVGIG in the germline V gene (reference sequence). This CDR3 has 15 residues. CDR3 protein: CAWSSGGSISGELFF. The CDR3 nucleotides read TGTGCCTGGAGTAGCGGCGGGAGTATCTCCGGGGAGCTGTTTTTT.

This chain links TRBV18 with TRBJ2-1; the match to TRBD2 covers 8 bases. The junction had 11 bases not matched to a gene; V was cut back by 3 bases and J by 7 bases. CDR3 length: 16 amino acids. CDR1 is KGHSH and CDR2 is LQKENI in the germline V gene. In DNA form, the CDR3 reads TGTGCCAGCTCACCCCCGATTACTAGCGGAACTAATGAGCAGTTCTTC. It specifies CASSPPITSGTNEQFF.

The genes are TRBV12-5 and TRBJ2-7, with TRBD2 identical over 11 bases. The V gene's germline CDR1 is LGHNT and CDR2 FRNRAP. There are 14 residues in the CDR3. J lost 6 bases, V lost 7 bases, and 8 bases had no gene match. The CDR3: CASVRSGGAFEQYF. The CDR3 bases are TGTGCTAGTGTCCGTAGCGGGGGGGCCTTCGAGCAGTACTTC.

The gene calls are TRBV9 and TRBJ2-5; TRBD2 matches 11 bases. The J call may be wrong; the DNA end is better matched by TRBJ2-7. The CDR3 length is 15 residues. Germline V gene sequence: CDR1 SGDLS, CDR2 YYNGEE. The CDR3 DNA follows: TGTGCCAGCAGCCGCGGGACTAGCGGAGAATACGAGCAGTACTTC. Amino acid sequence: CASSRGTSGEYEQYF.

The chain carries TRBV5-1 and TRBJ2-6, with D possibly being TRBD1 (5 bases). Germline lookup yields CDR1 SGHRS and CDR2 YFSETQ. The CDR3 covers 18 residues. Trimming removed 6 bases at V and 4 bases at J, with 23 bases between. In DNA form, the CDR3 reads TGCGCCAGCACCGTGGGGCAGATCGCCGTGGGCGGGGCCAACGTCCTGACTTTC. The encoded protein is CASTVGQIAVGGANVLTF.

This clone was seen more than once but under ten times. The gene calls are TRBV7-3 and TRBJ1-1; no clear D gene. Germline V gene lookup returns CDR1 SGHTA and CDR2 FQGTGA. CDR3 size: 13 residues. The V gene lost 2 bases and the J gene lost 1 base, with 5 bases spanning the gap. CDR3 DNA sequence: TGTGCCAGCAGCTTACAGGCGAACACTGAAGCTTTCTTT. The encoded protein is CASSLQANTEAFF.

The chain combines TRBV5-1 with TRBJ2-3; no firm D call. Germline V gene sequence: CDR1 SGHRS, CDR2 YFSETQ. The CDR3 is made up of 15 amino acids. The V and J ends lost 0 bases and 2 bases respectively, with 10 bases between them. The CDR3 protein is CASSLAAGHTDTQYF. CDR3 in DNA: TGCGCCAGCAGCTTGGCGGCAGGTCACACAGATACGCAGTATTTT.

The count of this clone is one. The chain has TRBV9 and TRBJ2-3; D gene ambiguous. CDR1 SGDLS and CDR2 YYNGEE come from the germline V gene. The CDR3 sequence is 15 residues long. The V and J ends lost 0 bases and 0 bases respectively, with 8 bases between them. CDR3 region: CASSVAAYSTDTQYF. The CDR3 DNA sequence: TGTGCCAGCAGCGTAGCTGCCTACAGCACAGATACGCAGTATTTT.

This clone has just a few counts. The chain joins TRBV12-5 to TRBJ2-1; perhaps TRBD2 as D (5 bases). The CDR3 loop spans 15 amino acids. Germline V CDR1 and CDR2: LGHNT, FRNRAP. With 2 bases removed from V and 2 bases from J, the gap between germline ends came to 10 bases. This CDR3 is CASGLRAGPYNEQFF. CDR3 DNA: TGTGCTAGTGGTTTGAGGGCGGGTCCCTACAATGAGCAGTTCTTC.

The chain carries TRBV6-6 and TRBJ2-4; D not certain. This CDR3 has 13 amino acids. V lost 0 bases and J lost 8, with 8 bases in between. Germline-derived CDR1 and CDR2 are MNHNY and SVGAGI (reference sequence). In DNA form, the CDR3 reads TGTGCCAGCAGTTACTCTCGTGCAGACATTCAGTACTTC. It specifies CASSYSRADIQYF.

J is TRBJ2-2 and V is TRBV6-5, with D possibly matching TRBD2 (5 bases). There are 15 residues in the CDR3. Trimming left V 3 bases short and J 2 bases short, with 10 bases between. The germline CDR1 and CDR2 sequences are MNHEY and SVGAGI. The CDR3 loop is CASSYRGPNTGELFF. The CDR3 nucleotides are TGTGCCAGCAGTTATCGGGGTCCCAACACCGGGGAGCTGTTTTTT.

This chain links TRBV5-1 with TRBJ1-1; the match to TRBD1 covers 9 bases. Per the germline V gene, CDR1 is SGHRS and CDR2 is YFSETQ. J gave up 3 bases and V 4 bases, and 7 bases lay outside the gene matches. The CDR3 is made up of 15 amino acids. CDR3 nucleotide sequence: TGCGCCAGCAGCCCTGGGACAGGGTGGGACACTGAAGCTTTCTTT. Translation: CASSPGTGWDTEAFF.

The J gene is TRBJ2-7, the V gene TRBV5-6; perhaps TRBD1 as D (6 bases). Germline V gives CDR1 SGHDT, CDR2 YYEEEE. This CDR3 has 13 residues. Trimming shortened V by 4 bases and J by 4 bases, and 12 bases separated the two germline ends. The CDR3 here is CASSNTGSYEQYF. The CDR3 coding sequence is TGTGCCAGCAGCAACACAGGGAGTTACGAGCAGTACTTC.

The V call is TRBV6-6, the J call TRBJ1-2; TRBD1 might be the D (6 bases). The V gene's germline CDR1 is MNHNY and CDR2 SVGAGI (reference sequence). V lost 5 bases, J lost 0 bases, and 7 bases lay in between. The CDR3 has 13 residues. For the CDR3, the DNA is TGTGCCAGCAGTCCAGGGGCTAACTATGGCTACACCTTC. It yields the protein CASSPGANYGYTF.